This T cell receptor beta chain was sequenced during a study of T cells in Graves' hyperthyroidism and ophthalmopathy. This clonotype was recorded at least ten times. The target antigen is unknown. Study conclusions and caveats: Blood samples included most of the expanded thyroid clonotypes exceeding 0.001.

The CDR3 has 13 residues. The V gene lost 6 bases and the J gene lost 0 bases, with 11 bases spanning the gap. Per the germline V gene, CDR1 is DFQATT and CDR2 is SNEGSKA (reference sequence). Using RNA transcripts as the source, TCR beta CDR3 regions were amplified. HTBI primers were used for first-round RT-PCR of the TCR CDR3. TCRdb reprocessed the multiplex PCR reads with MiXCR, giving one entry per CDR3 protein. The sample lists some 320,000 distinct CDR3 sequences, roughly an eighth seen once, with 34% in the top ten. A NOSPECS grade of at least 4, a Clinical Activity Score of at least 3 and duration under 3 months were recorded in ophthalmopathy patients. Patients were excluded because of uncontrolled infection, other autoimmune disease, pregnancy or lactation.

The source is a woman between 40 and 55 years old with Graves' ophthalmopathy. Sequences were obtained from blood. This chain joins TRBV20-1 and TRBJ1-1; D may be TRBD1 (5 bases). The CDR3 coding sequence is TGCAGTGCCTCCCGAGGGGTGAACACTGAAGCTTTCTTT. Protein: CSASRGVNTEAFF.